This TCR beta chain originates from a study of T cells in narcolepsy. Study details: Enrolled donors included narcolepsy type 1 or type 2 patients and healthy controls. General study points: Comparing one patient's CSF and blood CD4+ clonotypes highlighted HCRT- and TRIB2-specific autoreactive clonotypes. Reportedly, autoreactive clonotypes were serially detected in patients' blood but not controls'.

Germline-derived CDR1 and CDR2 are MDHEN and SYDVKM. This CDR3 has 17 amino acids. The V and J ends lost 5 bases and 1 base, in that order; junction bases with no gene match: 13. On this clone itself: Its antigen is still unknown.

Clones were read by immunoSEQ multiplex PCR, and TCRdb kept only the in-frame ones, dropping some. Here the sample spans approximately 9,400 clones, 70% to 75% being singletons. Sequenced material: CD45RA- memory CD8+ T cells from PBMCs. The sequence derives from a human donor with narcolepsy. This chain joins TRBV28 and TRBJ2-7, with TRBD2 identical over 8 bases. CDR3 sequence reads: CASSPRPRASGSYEQYF. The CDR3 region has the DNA TGTGCCAGCAGTCCTAGGCCCAGGGCTAGCGGGTCCTACGAGCAGTACTTC.